What follows are 21 T cell receptor beta chains derived from one specimen sequenced in a study of cytomegalovirus exposure and HLA in healthy donors. In the PCR, 60 Vbeta and 13 Jbeta primers were used. TCRdb's table, derived via immunoSEQ multiplex PCR, lists solely in-frame clones and lacks some. The sample shows around 190,000 clones, over 65% of them seen only once. Sequences were obtained from PBMCs. These receptors all come from a woman between 25 and 40 years old in good health and CMV-seronegative.

The rearrangement uses TRBV19 and TRBJ2-7, with 7 nucleotides matching TRBD2. The CDR3 is made up of 14 amino acids. The V segment lost 7 bases and the J segment 0 bases; nucleotides outside the gene matches: 6. Per germline, CDR1 LNHDA and CDR2 SQIVND (reference sequence). This CDR3 reads CASTRGGSSYEQYF. In DNA form, the CDR3 reads TGTGCCAGTACCCGCGGCGGGAGCTCCTACGAGCAGTACTTC.

The chain joins TRBV4-2 to TRBJ2-3; 10 bases align to TRBD2. The CDR3 contains 17 residues. V shed 1 base, J shed 0 bases, and the junction held 4 bases outside the gene matches. Germline-derived CDR1 and CDR2 are LGHNA and YNFKEQ. CDR3 protein: CASSQGSGGDSTDTQYF. The CDR3 nucleotides are TGTGCCAGCAGCCAAGGGAGCGGGGGGGACAGCACAGATACGCAGTATTTT.

The chain links TRBV2 to TRBJ2-1, with a possible D match to TRBD2 (6 bases). This CDR3 has 15 amino acids. CDR1 SNHLY and CDR2 FYNNEI come from the germline V gene. Trimming shortened V by 8 bases and J by 4 bases, and 18 bases separated the two germline ends. The CDR3 is CASRGRLSHYNEQFF. The CDR3 nucleotides read TGTGCCAGCCGGGGGAGACTATCCCATTACAATGAGCAGTTCTTC.

V and J are TRBV6-5 and TRBJ2-5, with 10 bases aligning to TRBD1. The assigned J gene may be wrong: the sequence end matches TRBJ2-7 better. This CDR3 spans 14 amino acids. The germline V gene encodes CDR1 MNHEY and CDR2 SVGAGI. The chain's CDR3 is CASTLGTGANEQYF. The DNA of the CDR3 is TGTGCCAGCACCCTCGGGACAGGGGCCAACGAGCAGTACTTC.

V and J are TRBV27 and TRBJ2-7; possible D gene TRBD2, 5 bases. The CDR3 is 15 residues long. Trimming stripped 3 bases from V and 7 bases from J, with 19 bases between. Germline V gene sequence: CDR1 MNHEY, CDR2 SMNVEV (reference sequence). This chain's CDR3 is CASSFTRETLREQYF. CDR3 sequence (DNA): TGTGCCAGCAGTTTCACCCGGGAAACCCTGAGGGAGCAGTACTTC.

V and J are TRBV4-2 and TRBJ1-5; no definite D call. Germline lookup yields CDR1 LGHNA and CDR2 YNFKEQ. CDR3 length equals 15 residues. V shed 1 base and J shed 2 bases, with 9 bases lying between them. The DNA of the CDR3 is TGTGCCAGCAGCCAAGGGAGCCCAGGCAATCAGCCCCAGCATTTT. Translating gives CASSQGSPGNQPQHF.

The rearrangement uses TRBV4-1 and TRBJ2-2; TRBD2 matches 8 bases. CDR1 MGHRA and CDR2 YSYEKL come from the germline V gene. V gave up 4 bases and J gave up 1 base; unmatched junction bases: 5. CDR3 size: 16 residues. CDR3 loop: CASSLGGGGNTGELFF. DNA of the CDR3: TGCGCCAGCAGCCTCGGGGGGGGTGGGAACACCGGGGAGCTGTTTTTT.

CDR3 amino acids: CASSGQGGGETQYF. CDR3 DNA: TGTGCCAGCAGTGGACAGGGGGGAGGAGAGACCCAGTACTTC. The J gene is TRBJ2-5, the V gene TRBV2; 9 nucleotides line up with TRBD1. Germline-derived CDR1 and CDR2 are SNHLY and FYNNEI. Trimming took 4 bases from V and 4 from J; bases not matched to a gene: 4. The CDR3 spans 14 residues.

The chain is built from TRBV11-3 and TRBJ2-1; D is uncertain. V was clipped by 1 base and J by 6 bases, with 10 bases between them. Looked up from germline, CDR1 is SGHNT and CDR2 is YENEEA. The CDR3 is 14 amino acids. CDR3 sequence: CASSLGGRGNEQFF. CDR3 coding DNA: TGTGCCAGCAGCTTAGGTGGCAGAGGCAATGAGCAGTTCTTC.

The chain carries TRBV28 and TRBJ1-2, with 8 bases that match TRBD1. There are 14 residues in the CDR3. CDR1 is MDHEN and CDR2 is SYDVKM in the germline V gene. After removal of 11 bases from V and 9 bases from J, the junction contained 17 bases not matched to a gene. CDR3 in amino acids: CAGQTPGGTGSYTF. In nucleotides, the CDR3 is TGTGCCGGACAAACACCAGGGGGCACGGGCAGCTACACCTTC.

This clone came up a few times. This sequence joins TRBV5-6 and TRBJ2-7; 10 bases map to TRBD2. The CDR3 is 17 amino acids. The trim removed 7 bases at V and 0 bases at J, leaving 13 bases unmatched. CDR1 SGHDT and CDR2 YYEEEE come from the germline V gene. CDR3 sequence (DNA): TGTGCCAGCGAGGGAGGGCTAGCGGGAGCTTTCTCCTACGAGCAGTACTTC. As protein: CASEGGLAGAFSYEQYF.

J is TRBJ2-5 and V is TRBV5-1, with 14 bases fitting TRBD2. CDR1 is SGHRS, CDR2 YFSETQ, per germline. The V and J ends lost 3 bases and 5 bases, in that order; junction bases with no gene match: 6. There are 16 residues in the CDR3. The CDR3 DNA reads as TGCGCCAGCAGCTCGACTAGCGGGGGGGCCGGGGAGACCCAGTACTTC. Translation gives CASSSTSGGAGETQYF.

CDR3 sequence (DNA): TGCGCCAGCAGCGTCCCGGGACTAGCGGGCCTCGTCGCGACCGGAGAGCAGTTCTTC. This sequence encodes CASSVPGLAGLVATGEQFF. This chain links TRBV5-1 with TRBJ2-1; 12 positions agree with TRBD2. Germline loops: CDR1 SGHRS, CDR2 YFSETQ. Trimming cost V 4 bases and J 10 bases; bases outside gene matches: 21. The CDR3 totals 19 residues.

The rearrangement joins TRBV6-5 to TRBJ2-2; TRBD2 matches at 7 bases. Losses at the gene ends were 4 bases for V and 3 bases for J; bases not matched to a gene: 5. The V gene's germline CDR1 is MNHEY and CDR2 SVGAGI. The CDR3 spans 15 residues. The CDR3 reads CASSSLAGYTGELFF. CDR3 bases: TGTGCCAGCAGTTCCTTAGCGGGCTACACCGGGGAGCTGTTTTTT.

This clone was seen more than once but under ten times. The chain is built from TRBV27 and TRBJ1-4; D is uncertain. The length of the CDR3 is 12 residues. Germline V gives CDR1 MNHEY, CDR2 SMNVEV (reference sequence). V lost 5 bases and J 12 bases, leaving 13 bases between the germline ends. Here the CDR3 reads CASSEAGRQLFF. In nucleotides, the CDR3 is TGTGCCAGCAGTGAAGCTGGTCGCCAACTGTTTTTT. Combining the CDR3 with reference TRBV27 and TRBJ1-4 gives the whole variable domain EAQVTQNPRYLITVTGKKLTVTCSQNMNHEYMSWYRQDPGLGLRQIYYSMNVEVTDKGDVPEGYKVSRKEKRNFPLILESPSPNQTSLYFCASSEAGRQLFFGSGTQLSVL.

The CDR3 is CASSSAGVGNEQFF. The DNA of the CDR3 is TGTGCCAGCAGCTCGGCGGGAGTGGGCAATGAGCAGTTCTTC. The J gene is TRBJ2-1, the V gene TRBV5-4, with 7 bases that match TRBD2. CDR1 and CDR2 from the germline V gene are SGHNT and YYREEE (reference sequence). CDR3 size: 14 residues. Losses at the gene ends were 3 bases for V and 6 bases for J; bases not matched to a gene: 6.

This clone has a single count. V gene TRBV6-1 combines with J gene TRBJ1-4; D uncertain. The V gene lost 0 bases and the J gene lost 10 bases, with 9 bases spanning the gap. This CDR3 spans 13 amino acids. Per germline, CDR1 MNHNS and CDR2 SASEGT. CDR3 coding DNA: TGTGCCAGCAGTGAAGCTGGACTTGGAAAACTGTTTTTT. Residues: CASSEAGLGKLFF.

The V and J genes are TRBV18 and TRBJ2-7; D possibly corresponds to TRBD2 (5 bases). The CDR3 has 13 amino acids. CDR1 and CDR2 (germline): KGHSH, LQKENI. Trimming shortened V by 4 bases and J by 4 bases, and 11 bases separated the two germline ends. CDR3 bases: TGTGCCAGCTCACTCGGACTTCCATACGAGCAGTACTTC. Translated: CASSLGLPYEQYF.

The chain links TRBV6-5 to TRBJ1-2, with D possibly being TRBD1 (6 bases). Germline-derived CDR1 and CDR2 are MNHEY and SVGAGI. V was pared by 4 bases and J by 0 bases, with 12 bases between. There are 15 residues in the CDR3. The CDR3 loop reads CASSSVTGPNYGYTF. The CDR3 bases are TGTGCCAGCAGTTCCGTCACAGGGCCTAACTATGGCTACACCTTC.

The gene calls are TRBV5-6 and TRBJ1-1; no clear D. The CDR3 covers 14 residues. From germline, CDR1 is SGHDT and CDR2 YYEEEE. Trimming took 0 bases from V and 4 from J, leaving 10 bases between them. The CDR3 region is CASSLVGVPTEAFF. The CDR3 DNA reads TGTGCCAGCAGCTTGGTCGGGGTTCCCACTGAAGCTTTCTTT. The whole variable domain, filled in from reference TRBV5-6 and TRBJ1-1, reads DAGVTQSPTHLIKTRGQQVTLRCSPKSGHDTVSWYQQALGQGPQFIFQYYEEEERQRGNFPDRFSGHQFPNYSSELNVNALLLGDSALYLCASSLVGVPTEAFFGQGTRLTVV.

This clone was picked up a small number of times. The chain joins TRBV7-3 to TRBJ1-1, with a weak D call TRBD1 (5 bases). Trimming removed 2 bases from V and 1 base from J, with 8 bases in between. CDR3 length equals 14 residues. Germline CDR1 is SGHTA and CDR2 is FQGTGA. CDR3 residues: CASSLGGGNTEAFF. The CDR3 DNA is TGTGCCAGCAGCTTAGGGGGGGGGAACACTGAAGCTTTCTTT.